The 3 T cell receptor beta chains presented below share a single source sample, sequenced in a study of shared clonotypes between healthy human individuals (dated by TCRdb to the early 2020s). Receptor amplification or capture employed the immunoSEQ multiplex PCR assay. Entries here come from immuneACCESS through TCRdb and include only in-frame sequences with V and J called. Some clones fail to appear in such tables; in the studies checked, an unresolved V gene covers under half of the shortfall, and the cause of the remainder is unknown. The sample records hundreds of thousands of clones, 72% of which are singletons. The ten biggest clones cover less than 2% of the sample. Sequencing input: memory CD4+ T cells sorted from blood. The cell subset or site label of this sample denotes: CD45RA-negative fraction. Receptors originate from a woman aged 30 to 39 in good health.

The CDR3 is CASIPQGDSYNEQFF. The CDR3 DNA is TGTGCCAGCATTCCTCAGGGGGACTCCTACAATGAGCAGTTCTTC. The rearrangement joins TRBV6-6 to TRBJ2-1; 7 nucleotides line up with TRBD1. V lost 7 bases and J lost 0; bases outside the gene matches: 6. The CDR3 runs 15 residues. Germline CDR1 MNHNY, CDR2 SVGAGI (reference sequence).

The chain employs TRBV19 and TRBJ1-5; 7 positions agree with TRBD1. Trimming removed 4 bases from V and 3 bases from J; junction bases left unmatched: 6. The germline gives CDR1 LNHDA, CDR2 SQIVND (reference sequence). This CDR3 comprises 15 residues. CDR3 sequence (DNA): TGTGCCAGTAGTACTAGAGGGGGCGACAATCAGCCCCAGCATTTT. Translation: CASSTRGGDNQPQHF.

J is TRBJ2-1 and V is TRBV7-9; D ambiguous. The CDR3 loop spans 14 amino acids. V was pared by 4 bases and J by 0 bases, with 7 bases between. Germline lookup yields CDR1 SEHNR and CDR2 FQNEAQ (reference sequence). Here the CDR3 reads CASSWGSSYNEQFF. The CDR3 bases are TGTGCCAGCAGCTGGGGTAGCTCCTACAATGAGCAGTTCTTC.